The T cell receptor beta chain under discussion was sequenced for a study of patients and donors after allogeneic stem cell transplantation. Trimming removed 7 bases at V and 9 bases at J, with 14 bases between. The germline CDR1 and CDR2 sequences are SGDLS and YYNGEE. This CDR3 comprises 13 residues. This clonotype was found many times. TCRdb re-analysed the RT-PCR reads in MiXCR, keeping a single row per CDR3 protein. Among some 230,000 distinct CDR3 sequences listed, over 12% were seen once. This TCR was recovered from a human donor who was either an allogeneic HSCT recipient or a stem cell or donor lymphocyte infusion donor (not recorded which). It is not recorded whose cells these are; they may come from a transplant donor. The chain is built from TRBV9 and TRBJ1-6, with TRBD1 as a possible D gene (6 bases). Source material: blood, either unsorted or a sorted T cell fraction (not recorded which). CDR3 amino acids: CASSLTQGSPLHF. The CDR3 region has the DNA TGTGCCAGCTCATTAACACAGGGTTCACCCCTCCACTTT.